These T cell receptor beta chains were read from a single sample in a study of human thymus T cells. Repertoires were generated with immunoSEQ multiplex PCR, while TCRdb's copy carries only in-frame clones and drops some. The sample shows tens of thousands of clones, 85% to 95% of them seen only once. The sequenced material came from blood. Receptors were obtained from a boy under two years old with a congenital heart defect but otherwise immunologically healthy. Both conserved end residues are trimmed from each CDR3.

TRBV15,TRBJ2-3,ATGTGSVDTQY
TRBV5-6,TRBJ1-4,ASKGGLNEKLF
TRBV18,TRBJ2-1,ASSSYGGDYNEQF
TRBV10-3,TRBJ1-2,AISEFGTSNGYT
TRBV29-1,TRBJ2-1,SVALRLAVYNEQF
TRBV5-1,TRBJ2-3,ASSLTGVGDTQY
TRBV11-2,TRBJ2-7,ASSLRTFPSYEQY
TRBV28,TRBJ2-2,ASSPWGTGNTGELF
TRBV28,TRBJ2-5,ASSAGAWETQY
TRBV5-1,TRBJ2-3,ASSLGLAGADTQY
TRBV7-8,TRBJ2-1,ASSLGRTSLSYNEQF
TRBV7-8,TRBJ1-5,ASSLGRRGANQPQH
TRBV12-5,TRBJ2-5,ASGFVGETQY
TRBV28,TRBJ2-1,ASSIPPVGTLRNEQF
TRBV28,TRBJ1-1,ASSANMNTEAF
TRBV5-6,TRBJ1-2,ASSFGTEDYGYT
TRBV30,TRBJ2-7,AWNRGNKYEQY
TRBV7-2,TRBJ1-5,ASSFAPGNQPQH
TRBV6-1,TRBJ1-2,ASSGWGPNYGYT
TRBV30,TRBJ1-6,AWSLPKYRFNSPLH
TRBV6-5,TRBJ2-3,ASSYGTGLRTQY
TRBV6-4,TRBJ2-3,ASSERQGTDTQY
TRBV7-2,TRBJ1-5,ASSLHIVMAQH
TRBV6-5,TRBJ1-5,ASSPSRTGGQPQH
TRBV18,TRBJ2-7,ASSLGLAAEQY
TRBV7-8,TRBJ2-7,ASSLSLGDYEQY
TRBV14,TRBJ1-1,ASSQETGDRRAEAF
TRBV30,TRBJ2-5,AWSTTGPKETQY
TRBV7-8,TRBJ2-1,ASSTPSWEQF
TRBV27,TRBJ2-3,ASSFLTSGGADTQY
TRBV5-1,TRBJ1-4,ASSDQQGTNEKLF
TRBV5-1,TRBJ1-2,ASSLDNYGYT
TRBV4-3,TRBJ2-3,ASSLVFSGGYTDTQY
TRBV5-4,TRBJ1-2,ASSQDYRGLNGYT
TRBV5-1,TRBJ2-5,ASSLGQGVKETQY
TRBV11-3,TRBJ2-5,ASSLHRGQETQY
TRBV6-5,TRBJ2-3,ASSYSGADTQY
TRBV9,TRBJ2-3,ASSVIPSPADTQY
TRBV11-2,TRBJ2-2,ASRSTGTGGNTGELF
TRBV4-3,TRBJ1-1,ASSQGRVRLNTEAF
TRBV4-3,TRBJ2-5,ASSQRAGGPGKTQY
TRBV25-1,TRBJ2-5,ASSEWRGDETQY
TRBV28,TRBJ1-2,ASSLLARGSRKRNGYT
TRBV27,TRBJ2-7,ANCHEQY
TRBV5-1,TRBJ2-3,ASSLLTGSADTQY
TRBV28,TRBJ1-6,ASSLQVNSPLH
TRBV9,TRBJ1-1,ASSIRQGETEAF
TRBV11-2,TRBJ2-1,ASSPGQGSYNEQF
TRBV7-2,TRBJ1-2,ASSLLTGLGGYT
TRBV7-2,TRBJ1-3,ASSQGWGRGSGNTIY
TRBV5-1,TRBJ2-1,ASTTGGASQF
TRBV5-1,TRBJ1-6,ASSLGDRGSPLH
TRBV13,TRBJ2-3,ASSLAMAVTDTQY
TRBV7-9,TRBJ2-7,ASSRGQTYEQY
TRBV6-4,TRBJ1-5,ASSLHSNQPQH
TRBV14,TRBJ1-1,ASSHRGDEAF
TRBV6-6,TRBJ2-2,ASSNRGDGELF
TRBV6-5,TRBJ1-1,ASSYSGQGVTEAF
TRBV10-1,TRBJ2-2,ASSESGNTGELF
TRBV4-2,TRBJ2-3,ASSQALAPVPDTQY